This TCR beta chain was sequenced for a study of beta chain features in type 1 diabetes. General study results and limits: Patients with Type 1 diabetes showed moderately but significantly shorter TCRB CDR3s in all four CD4+ subsets. For patients, the naive, central memory and Treg TCRB repertoires appeared more alike than for healthy donors.

Isolated RNA was reverse transcribed in full, so expressed TCRB transcripts were sequenced. Measured with immunoSEQ multiplex PCR; TCRdb has only the in-frame clones, and not every one. The repertoire holds about 660,000 clones, more than 13% seen once, with 0.035% to 0.045% in the top ten. This clone has more than one count but fewer than ten. Its antigen is unknown. The V and J ends lost 1 base and 3 bases, in that order; junction bases with no gene match: 3. Germline lookup yields CDR1 LGHNA and CDR2 YNFKEQ. This CDR3 has 14 amino acids. This TCR derives from a man younger than 30 with type 1 diabetes. The gene calls are TRBV4-2 and TRBJ2-7; 7 bases line up with TRBD1. Sequenced material: naive CD4+ T cells from blood. CDR3: CASSQAGTVYEQYF. The CDR3 DNA reads TGTGCCAGCAGCCAAGCCGGGACAGTCTACGAGCAGTACTTC.